This TCR beta chain was recorded in a study of patients and donors after allogeneic stem cell transplantation. In TCRdb, the RT-PCR reads were re-called with MiXCR into one record per CDR3 protein. The sample has some 200,000 distinct CDR3 sequences, 40% to 45% seen once; the top ten hold 33%. This CDR3 is 16 amino acids long. Germline CDR1 SEHNR, CDR2 FQNEAQ (reference sequence). V dropped 2 bases and J dropped 0 bases, with 13 bases sitting between them. Material for sequencing was blood, either unsorted or a sorted T cell fraction (not recorded which). This clonotype was obtained from a human donor who was either an allogeneic HSCT recipient or a stem cell or donor lymphocyte infusion donor (not recorded which). It is not recorded whose cells these are; they may come from a transplant donor. The J gene is TRBJ1-2, the V gene TRBV7-9; D perhaps matches TRBD1 (6 bases). The CDR3 is CASSLTRKGANYGYTF. CDR3 coding DNA: TGTGCCAGCAGCTTAACCCGAAAGGGGGCTAACTATGGCTACACCTTC.